This T cell receptor (beta chain) appears in the sequencing data of a study of blood T cell repertoires in COVID-19. About the research overall: There were acute and convalescent COVID-19 samples, and they came from the United States, Italy and Spain. Nucleic acid was either cDNA or gDNA, and it came from T cells, B-cell-depleted T cells, or PBMCs.

The germline V gene has CDR1 MNHEY and CDR2 SMNVEV (reference sequence). Trimming pared 10 bases from V and 9 bases from J, leaving 19 bases between. The CDR3 spans 12 residues. This clone was seen only once. TCRdb keeps only in-frame clones here, not all; method: immunoSEQ multiplex PCR. Of 140,000 to 150,000 clones listed, approximately 91% are singletons. The clonotype comes from a man in his 70s with acute or convalescent COVID-19. This chain connects TRBV27 to TRBJ2-7; possibly TRBD2 for D (7 bases). The source material was peripheral blood. In DNA form, the CDR3 reads TGTGCCACCCGGGTCCGTAGGGGGGGGCAGTACTTC. It codes for CATRVRRGGQYF.